This TCR beta chain was recovered during a study of T-cell memory formation after mild COVID-19. TCRdb itself ran the 5' RACE reads through MiXCR, one entry per CDR3 protein. The sample shows 150,000 to 200,000 distinct CDR3 sequences, 15% to 20% of them seen only once. This clonotype has just a few counts. The germline V gene has CDR1 MNHEY and CDR2 SVGAGI. With 6 bases clipped from V and 6 bases from J, the junction kept 5 bases outside the gene matches. This CDR3 is built from 13 residues. The chain combines TRBV6-5 with TRBJ2-1; 7 bases agree with TRBD2. This receptor was taken from a young man who had mild COVID-19 (a few samples of this study predate the infection). Cell type and time point are not known. The sequenced sample was PBMCs or a T cell subset sorted from them (not recorded which). The CDR3 is CASRVGGGNEQFF. The CDR3 region has the DNA TGTGCCAGCAGAGTGGGGGGGGGCAATGAGCAGTTCTTC.